The 20 T cell receptor beta chains listed next were all sequenced from one sample in a study of response to subunit inactivated influenza vaccine. TCRdb reprocessed the RT-PCR reads with MiXCR, giving one entry per CDR3 protein. The sample yields more than 150,000 distinct CDR3 sequences, about 10% seen once. The sequences come from CD8+ T cells sorted from PBMCs, collected around 25 months after vaccination. These receptors all stem from a man in his fifties or sixties who received an inactivated influenza vaccine.

This clonotype was picked up many times. The V gene is TRBV4-3, the J gene TRBJ2-1; 9 nucleotides agree with TRBD2. The CDR3 loop spans 17 amino acids. Trimming took 4 bases from V and 5 from J; bases not matched to a gene: 12. Per the germline V gene, CDR1 is LGHNA and CDR2 is YSLEER. DNA of the CDR3: TGCGCCAGCAGCCCCGAACCGGGACTAGCTTGGGACAATGAGCAGTTCTTC. Translated: CASSPEPGLAWDNEQFF.

This clonotype came up a few times. The chain carries TRBV14 and TRBJ1-1, with D possibly being TRBD1 (5 bases). The CDR3 spans 14 residues. CDR1 and CDR2 from the germline V gene are SGHDN and FVKESK. Deletions cut 1 base from V and 1 base from J, with 7 bases between. CDR3 coding DNA: TGTGCCAGCAGCCAAGGGACACCGAACACTGAAGCTTTCTTT. Translation gives CASSQGTPNTEAFF.

V and J are TRBV11-2 and TRBJ2-3; 9 bases fit TRBD2. V trimming: 3 bases; J trimming: 1 base; junction bases outside the gene matches: 5. Germline V gene data show CDR1 as SGHAT and CDR2 as FQNNGV. This CDR3 has 16 amino acids. The DNA of the CDR3 is TGTGCCAGCAGCTTTCCAGTAGCGGGAGGCACAGATACGCAGTATTTT. It specifies CASSFPVAGGTDTQYF.

V gene TRBV20-1 combines with J gene TRBJ2-7; a weak D match, TRBD1 (5 bases). Germline assignment: CDR1 DFQATT and CDR2 SNEGSKA (reference sequence). With 6 bases removed from V and 2 bases from J, the gap between germline ends came to 14 bases. The CDR3 extends over 13 amino acids. The CDR3 nucleotides are TGCAGTGCCAGAAGAAAGGGGACCTACGAGCAGTACTTC. Its protein product is CSARRKGTYEQYF.

This clonotype was detected a few times. At one end, the junction sequence differs from germline, possibly due to a read error. V and J are TRBV6-1 and TRBJ2-1; D ambiguous. In germline, CDR1 is MNHNS, CDR2 SASEGT. The CDR3 has 13 residues. CDR3 protein: CASGESSYNEQFF. The DNA of the CDR3 is TGTGCCAGCGGTGAGAGCTCCTACAATGAGCAGTTCTTC.

The genes are TRBV2 and TRBJ1-1; D is unresolved. The V gene lost 4 bases and the J gene lost 3 bases, with 18 bases spanning the gap. The CDR3 extends over 16 amino acids. The germline V gene encodes CDR1 SNHLY and CDR2 FYNNEI. CDR3 sequence reads: CASSGRTSLEDTEAFF. CDR3 bases: TGTGCCAGCAGTGGACGTACATCTCTGGAGGACACTGAAGCTTTCTTT.

This clonotype came up many times. This chain uses TRBV28 with TRBJ2-1; D possibly corresponds to TRBD2 (5 bases). Germline V gene sequence: CDR1 MDHEN, CDR2 SYDVKM. The CDR3 consists of 15 residues. The ends were cut back, 3 bases at V and 12 bases at J, with 21 bases in the middle. CDR3 DNA sequence: TGTGCCAGCAGTTTCAGTGCGGGTGGAGTGCTTGGGCAGTTCTTC. It encodes CASSFSAGGVLGQFF.

Only a few counts were recorded for this clonotype. The V and J genes are TRBV6-7 and TRBJ2-1, with D perhaps matching TRBD2 (5 bases). TRBV6-7 has ORF status, its function being uncertain. Trimming stripped 0 bases from V and 3 bases from J, with 12 bases between. The CDR3 runs 16 residues. CDR3 nucleotides: TGTGCCAGCAGTTACTCACCCAGCGGTCTCTACAATGAGCAGTTCTTC. It encodes CASSYSPSGLYNEQFF.

This clonotype was seen more than once but under ten times. The chain joins TRBV20-1 to TRBJ1-3, with 12 bases aligning to TRBD1. The CDR3 has 16 residues. Germline CDR1 DFQATT, CDR2 SNEGSKA (reference sequence). Trimming removed 3 bases from V and 6 bases from J; junction bases left unmatched: 9. CDR3 loop: CSASPKVGQGANTIYF. CDR3 bases: TGCAGTGCTAGCCCCAAGGTGGGACAGGGGGCAAACACCATATATTTT.

This clonotype was detected only a few times. The genes are TRBV20-1 and TRBJ2-3; no firm D call. The CDR3 has 13 residues. CDR1 DFQATT and CDR2 SNEGSKA come from the germline V gene (reference sequence). V was clipped by 5 bases and J by 0 bases, with 9 bases between them. The chain's CDR3 is CSAAKISTDTQYF. The DNA for the CDR3 is TGCAGTGCTGCCAAGATTAGCACAGATACGCAGTATTTT.

V and J are TRBV13 and TRBJ2-6; perhaps TRBD1 as D (6 bases). Trimming shortened V by 5 bases and J by 4 bases, and 12 bases separated the two germline ends. This CDR3 is 15 amino acids long. The germline gives CDR1 PRHDT, CDR2 FYEKMQ (reference sequence). Here the CDR3 reads CASSLQGSGANVLTF. CDR3 nucleotides: TGTGCCAGCAGCCTTCAGGGGTCCGGGGCCAACGTCCTGACTTTC.

This clonotype has a handful of counts. The chain recombines TRBV29-1 with TRBJ2-7, with D perhaps matching TRBD1 (6 bases). CDR1 SQVTM and CDR2 ANQGSEA come from the germline V gene. Trimming removed 6 bases at V and 3 bases at J, with 15 bases between. The CDR3 has 13 residues. The CDR3 DNA is TGCAGCGTAGCGACAGGTTTGAACTACGAGCAGTACTTC. Its protein product is CSVATGLNYEQYF.

This clonotype was picked up many times. The chain uses TRBV4-1 and TRBJ2-5; D possibly uses TRBD1 or TRBD2 (5 bases each). Germline V lookup: CDR1 MGHRA, CDR2 YSYEKL. This CDR3 comprises 13 residues. V shed 4 bases and J shed 5 bases, with 11 bases lying between them. DNA for the CDR3: TGCGCCAGCAGCCTGGGACCGGAGGAGACCCAGTACTTC. Its translation: CASSLGPEETQYF.

V and J are TRBV3-1 and TRBJ2-5; 9 bases are a match to TRBD1. The trim removed 0 bases at V and 7 bases at J, leaving 12 bases unmatched. The CDR3 length is 17 residues. Looked up from germline, CDR1 is LGHDT and CDR2 is YNNKEL (reference sequence). The CDR3 loop reads CASSQDRGDRAVGTQYF. CDR3 DNA: TGTGCCAGCAGCCAAGATAGGGGGGACAGGGCGGTAGGGACCCAGTACTTC.

The table lists this clonotype with a few counts. The V and J genes are TRBV20-1 and TRBJ2-7, with a possible D match to TRBD2 (6 bases). Germline-derived CDR1 and CDR2 are DFQATT and SNEGSKA (reference sequence). The CDR3 has 13 residues. Trimming left V 8 bases short and J 2 bases short, with 16 bases between. The CDR3 reads CSTTLRGTYEQYF. The DNA for the CDR3 is TGCAGTACCACACTACGGGGGACCTACGAGCAGTACTTC.

The table lists this clonotype with many counts. J is TRBJ2-1 and V is TRBV29-1; no reliable D call. Trimming removed 0 bases from V and 0 bases from J, with 12 bases in between. CDR3 size: 16 residues. CDR1 and CDR2 (germline): SQVTM, ANQGSEA. This CDR3 reads CSVEDFTGSSYNEQFF. The CDR3 coding sequence is TGCAGCGTTGAAGATTTTACGGGCAGCTCCTACAATGAGCAGTTCTTC.

This clonotype has a handful of counts. The chain has TRBV11-2 and TRBJ2-1; tentatively, D is TRBD1 or TRBD2 (5 bases each). V lost 1 base to trimming and J lost 0 bases, with 7 bases between them. This CDR3 contains 15 residues. The V gene's germline CDR1 is SGHAT and CDR2 FQNNGV. In DNA, the CDR3 is TGTGCCAGCAGCTTAGGGGACCGCTCCTACAATGAGCAGTTCTTC. Protein: CASSLGDRSYNEQFF.

This clonotype has more than one count but fewer than ten. CDR3 sequence (DNA): TGCAGCGCACTGGGACTGGGGGAGACCCAGTACTTC. It encodes CSALGLGETQYF. The chain links TRBV29-1 to TRBJ2-5, with D perhaps matching TRBD2 (6 bases). V lost 7 bases and J lost 5, with 14 bases in between. There are 12 residues in the CDR3. CDR1 and CDR2 from the germline V gene are SQVTM and ANQGSEA.

The chain links TRBV7-9 to TRBJ2-1; possible D gene TRBD2, 6 bases. Trimming left V 2 bases short and J 10 bases short, with 9 bases between. The CDR3 spans 12 residues. In germline, CDR1 is SEHNR, CDR2 FQNEAQ (reference sequence). For the CDR3, the DNA is TGTGCCAGCAGCTTATGGCGGGAAGAGCAGTTCTTC. It specifies CASSLWREEQFF. Full variable domain (outside the CDR3, taken from reference TRBV7-9 and TRBJ2-1): DTGVSQNPRHKITKRGQNVTFRCDPISEHNRLYWYRQTLGQGPEFLTYFQNEAQLEKSRLLSDRFSAERPKGSFSTLEIQRTEQGDSAMYLCASSLWREEQFFGPGTRLTVL.

This chain links TRBV28 with TRBJ2-1; 12 nucleotides agree with TRBD2. Germline-derived CDR1 and CDR2 are MDHEN and SYDVKM. This CDR3 is built from 15 residues. Germline trimming cut 3 bases from V and 6 bases from J; bases unmatched to any gene: 3. The CDR3 loop is CASSLASGRVNEQFF. The CDR3 bases are TGTGCCAGCAGTTTGGCTAGCGGGAGGGTCAATGAGCAGTTCTTC.